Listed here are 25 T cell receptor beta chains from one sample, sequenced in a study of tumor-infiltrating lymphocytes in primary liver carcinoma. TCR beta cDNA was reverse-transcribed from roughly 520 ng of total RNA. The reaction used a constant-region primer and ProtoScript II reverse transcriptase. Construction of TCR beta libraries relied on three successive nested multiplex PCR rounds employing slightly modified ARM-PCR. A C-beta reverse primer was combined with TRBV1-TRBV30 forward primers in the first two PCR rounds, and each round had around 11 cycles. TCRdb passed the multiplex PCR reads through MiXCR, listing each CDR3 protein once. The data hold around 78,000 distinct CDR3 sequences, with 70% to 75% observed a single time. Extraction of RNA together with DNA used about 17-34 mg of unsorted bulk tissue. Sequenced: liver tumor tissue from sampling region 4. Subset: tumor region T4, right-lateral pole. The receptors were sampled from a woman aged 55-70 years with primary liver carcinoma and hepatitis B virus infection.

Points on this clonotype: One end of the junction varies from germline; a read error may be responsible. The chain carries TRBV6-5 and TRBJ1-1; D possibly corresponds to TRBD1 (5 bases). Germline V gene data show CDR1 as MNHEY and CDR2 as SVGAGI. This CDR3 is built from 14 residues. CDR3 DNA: TGTGCCAACAGTCCTGGGGCCTTGGCCACTGAAGCTTTCTTC. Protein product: CANSPGALATEAFF.

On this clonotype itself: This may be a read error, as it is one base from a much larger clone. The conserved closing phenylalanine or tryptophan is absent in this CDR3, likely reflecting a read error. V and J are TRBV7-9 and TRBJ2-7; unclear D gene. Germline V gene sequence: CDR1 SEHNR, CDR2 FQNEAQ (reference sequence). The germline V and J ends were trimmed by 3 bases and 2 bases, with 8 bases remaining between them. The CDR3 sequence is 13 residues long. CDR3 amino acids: CASSFPNTYEQYL. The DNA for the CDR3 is TGTGCCAGCAGCTTCCCCAATACCTACGAGCAGTACCTC.

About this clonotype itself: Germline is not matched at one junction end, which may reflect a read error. The CDR3 loop is CASSQDRDTQYF. The CDR3 DNA follows: TGTGCCAGCAGCCAAGATAGAGATACGCAGTATTTC. The gene calls are TRBV4-2 and TRBJ2-3; D is uncertain. The V gene's germline CDR1 is LGHNA and CDR2 YNFKEQ. This CDR3 is built from 12 residues.

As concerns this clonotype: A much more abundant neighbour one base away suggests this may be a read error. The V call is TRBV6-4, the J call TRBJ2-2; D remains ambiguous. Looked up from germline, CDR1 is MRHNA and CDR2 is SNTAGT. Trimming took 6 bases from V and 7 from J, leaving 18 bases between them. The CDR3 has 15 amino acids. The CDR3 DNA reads TGTGCCAGCAGCGCCAGCGCCCTTAGTAGCGGGGAGCTGTTTTTT. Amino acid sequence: CASSASALSSGELFF.

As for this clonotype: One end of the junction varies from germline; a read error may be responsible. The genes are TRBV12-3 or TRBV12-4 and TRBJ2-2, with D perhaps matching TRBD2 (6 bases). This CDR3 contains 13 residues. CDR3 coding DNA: TGTGCCAGCAGTTTTTGGGATGGCGGGGAGTTGTTTTTT. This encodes CASSFWDGGELFF.

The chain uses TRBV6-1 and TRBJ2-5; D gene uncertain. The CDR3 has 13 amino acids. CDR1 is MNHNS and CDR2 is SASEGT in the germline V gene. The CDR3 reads CVSNTTVQETQYF. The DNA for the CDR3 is TGTGTCAGTAACACGACGGTCCAAGAGACCCAGTACTTC.

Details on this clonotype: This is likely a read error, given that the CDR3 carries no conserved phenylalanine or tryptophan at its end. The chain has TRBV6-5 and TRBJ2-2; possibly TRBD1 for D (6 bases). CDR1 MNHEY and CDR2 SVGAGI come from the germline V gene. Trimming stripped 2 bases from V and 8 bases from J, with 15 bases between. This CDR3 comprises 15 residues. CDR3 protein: CASSYTGTGEGELFM. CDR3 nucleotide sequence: TGTGCCAGCAGTTACACAGGGACCGGGGAGGGGGAGCTGTTTATG.

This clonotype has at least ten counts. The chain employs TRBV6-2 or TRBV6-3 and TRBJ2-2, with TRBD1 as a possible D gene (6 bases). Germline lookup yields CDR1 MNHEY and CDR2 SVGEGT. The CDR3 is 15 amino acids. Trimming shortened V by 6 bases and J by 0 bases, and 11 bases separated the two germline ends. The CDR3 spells CASRRTVANTGELFF. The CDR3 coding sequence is TGTGCCAGCAGGAGGACAGTCGCGAACACCGGGGAGCTGTTTTTT.

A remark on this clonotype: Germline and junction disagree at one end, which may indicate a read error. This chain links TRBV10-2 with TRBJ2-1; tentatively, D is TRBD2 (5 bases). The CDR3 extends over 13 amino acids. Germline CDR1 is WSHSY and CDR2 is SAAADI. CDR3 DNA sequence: TGCGCCAGCAGAGACCTCCCCTTGAGGGAGCAGTTTTTC. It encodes CASRDLPLREQFF.

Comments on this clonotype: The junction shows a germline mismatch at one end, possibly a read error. CDR3 nucleotides: TGTACCAGCAGAAGGGGACATAGCAATCAGCCCCAGCATTTT. It codes for CTSRRGHSNQPQHF. The chain has TRBV28 and TRBJ1-5, with D possibly TRBD1 on 6 matching bases. Germline-derived CDR1 and CDR2 are MDHEN and SYDVKM. The CDR3 runs to 14 residues.

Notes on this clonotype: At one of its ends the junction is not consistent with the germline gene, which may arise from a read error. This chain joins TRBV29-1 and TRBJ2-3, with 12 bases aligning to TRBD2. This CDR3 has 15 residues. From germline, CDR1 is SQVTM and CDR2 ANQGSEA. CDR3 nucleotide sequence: TGCAGCGTCCCGGGACTAGCGGGTCCCAGGGATACGCACTATTTT. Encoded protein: CSVPGLAGPRDTHYF.

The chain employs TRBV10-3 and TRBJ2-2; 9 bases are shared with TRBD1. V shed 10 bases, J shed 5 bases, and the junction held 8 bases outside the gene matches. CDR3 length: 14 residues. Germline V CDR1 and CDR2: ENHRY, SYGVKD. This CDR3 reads CATRDRDDTGELFF. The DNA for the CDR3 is TGTGCCACCAGGGACAGGGACGATACCGGGGAGCTGTTTTTT.

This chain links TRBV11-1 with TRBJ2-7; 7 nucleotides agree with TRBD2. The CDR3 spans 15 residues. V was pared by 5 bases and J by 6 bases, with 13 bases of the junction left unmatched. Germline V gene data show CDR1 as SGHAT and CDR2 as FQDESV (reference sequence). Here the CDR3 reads CASSHQTAGLREQYF. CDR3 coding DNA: TGTGCCAGCAGCCATCAGACAGCGGGACTACGCGAGCAGTACTTC.

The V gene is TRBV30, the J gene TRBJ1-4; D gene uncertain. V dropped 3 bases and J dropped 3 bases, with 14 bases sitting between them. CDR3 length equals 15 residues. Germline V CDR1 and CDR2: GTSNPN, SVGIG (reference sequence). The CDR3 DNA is TGTGCCTGGAGCTTTAACCGGGCCTCTAATGAAAAACTGTTTTTT. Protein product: CAWSFNRASNEKLFF.

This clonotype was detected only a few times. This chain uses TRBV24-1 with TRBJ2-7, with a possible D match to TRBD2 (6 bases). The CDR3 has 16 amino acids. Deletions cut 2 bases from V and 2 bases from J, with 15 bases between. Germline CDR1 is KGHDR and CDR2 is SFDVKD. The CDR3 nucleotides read TGTGCCACCAGTGATTCTCCCGGGACTTTAACCTACGAGCAGTACTTC. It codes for CATSDSPGTLTYEQYF.

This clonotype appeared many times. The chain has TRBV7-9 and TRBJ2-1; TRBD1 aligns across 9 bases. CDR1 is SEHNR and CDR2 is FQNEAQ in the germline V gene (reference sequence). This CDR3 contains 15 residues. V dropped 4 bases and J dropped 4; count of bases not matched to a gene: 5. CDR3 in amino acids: CASSSGTGPYNEQFF. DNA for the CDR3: TGTGCCAGCAGCTCCGGGACAGGGCCTTACAATGAGCAGTTCTTC.

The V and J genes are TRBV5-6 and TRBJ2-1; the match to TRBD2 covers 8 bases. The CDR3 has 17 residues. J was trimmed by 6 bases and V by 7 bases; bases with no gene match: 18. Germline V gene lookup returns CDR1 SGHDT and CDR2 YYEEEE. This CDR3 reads CASDPRGGASVLNEQFF. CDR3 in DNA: TGTGCCAGCGACCCCCGGGGGGGGGCATCTGTTCTCAATGAGCAGTTCTTC.

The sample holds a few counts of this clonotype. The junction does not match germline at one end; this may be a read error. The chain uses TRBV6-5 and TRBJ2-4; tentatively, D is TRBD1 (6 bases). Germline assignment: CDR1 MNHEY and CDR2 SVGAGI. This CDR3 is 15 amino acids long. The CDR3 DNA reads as TGTGTCAGCCAAAGGGTGGGACAAGGCAAAAACATTCAGTACTTC. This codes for CVSQRVGQGKNIQYF.

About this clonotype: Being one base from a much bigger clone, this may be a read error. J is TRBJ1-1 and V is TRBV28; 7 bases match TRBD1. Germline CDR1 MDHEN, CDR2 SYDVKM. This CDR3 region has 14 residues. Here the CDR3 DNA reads TGTGCCATCAGGGCAGGACAGGTGAACACTGAAGTTTTCTTT. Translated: CAIRAGQVNTEVFF.

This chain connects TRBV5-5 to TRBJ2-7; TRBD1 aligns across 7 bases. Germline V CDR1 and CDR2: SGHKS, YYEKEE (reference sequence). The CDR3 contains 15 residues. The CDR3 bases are TGTGCAAGCGGCTCGAGACAGGGAGCCTCCTACGAGCAGTACTTC. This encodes CASGSRQGASYEQYF.

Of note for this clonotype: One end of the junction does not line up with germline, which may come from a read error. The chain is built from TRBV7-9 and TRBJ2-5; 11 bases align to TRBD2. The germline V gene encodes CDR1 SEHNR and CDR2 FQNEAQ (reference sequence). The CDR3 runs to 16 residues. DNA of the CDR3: TGTGCCGGCAGCCCCCGGACTAGCGGGTGCCAAGAGACCCAGTACTTC. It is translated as CAGSPRTSGCQETQYF.

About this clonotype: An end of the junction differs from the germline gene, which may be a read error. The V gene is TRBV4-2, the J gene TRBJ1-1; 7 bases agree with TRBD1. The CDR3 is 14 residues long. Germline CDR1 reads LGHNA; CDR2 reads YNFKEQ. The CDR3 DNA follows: TGTGCCAACAGCCCGGGACAGCTGAACACTGAAGCTTTCTTC. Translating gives CANSPGQLNTEAFF.

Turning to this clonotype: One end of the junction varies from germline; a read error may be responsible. The CDR3 here is CTSSPRGGYYKQYF. The CDR3 bases are TGTACTAGCAGCCCCAGGGGAGGGTACTACAAGCAGTACTTC. The chain is built from TRBV11-2 and TRBJ2-7; a possible D gene is TRBD2 (7 bases). CDR1 SGHAT and CDR2 FQNNGV come from the germline V gene. The length of the CDR3 is 14 residues.

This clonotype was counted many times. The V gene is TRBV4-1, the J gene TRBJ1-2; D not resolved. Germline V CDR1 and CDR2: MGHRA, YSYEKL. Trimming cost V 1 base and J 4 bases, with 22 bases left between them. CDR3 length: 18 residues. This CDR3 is CASSQGGVSHLRPYGYTF. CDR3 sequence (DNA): TGCGCCAGCAGCCAAGGCGGGGTCAGCCACCTCAGACCCTATGGCTACACCTTC.

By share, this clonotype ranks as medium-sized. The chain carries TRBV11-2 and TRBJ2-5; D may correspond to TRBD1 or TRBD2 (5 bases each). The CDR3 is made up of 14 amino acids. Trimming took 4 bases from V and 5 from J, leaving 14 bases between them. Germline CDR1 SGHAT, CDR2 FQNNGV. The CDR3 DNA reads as TGTGCCAGCAGCTCAATGACAGCGGTCGAGACCCAGTACTTC. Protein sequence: CASSSMTAVETQYF.